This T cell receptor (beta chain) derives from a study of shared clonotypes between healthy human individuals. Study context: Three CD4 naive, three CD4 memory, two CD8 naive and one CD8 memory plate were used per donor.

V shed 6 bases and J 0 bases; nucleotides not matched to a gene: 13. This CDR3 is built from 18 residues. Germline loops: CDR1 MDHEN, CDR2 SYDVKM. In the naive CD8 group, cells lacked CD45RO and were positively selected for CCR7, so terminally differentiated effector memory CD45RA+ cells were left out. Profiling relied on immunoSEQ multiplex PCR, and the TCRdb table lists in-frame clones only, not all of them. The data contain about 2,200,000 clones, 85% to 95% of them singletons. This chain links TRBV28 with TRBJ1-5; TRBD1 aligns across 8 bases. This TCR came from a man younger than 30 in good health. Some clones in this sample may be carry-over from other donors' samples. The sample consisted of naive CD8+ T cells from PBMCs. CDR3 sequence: CASRYRTGSRHSNQPQHF. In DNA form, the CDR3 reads TGTGCCAGCAGATACCGGACAGGGAGCCGCCATAGCAATCAGCCCCAGCATTTT.